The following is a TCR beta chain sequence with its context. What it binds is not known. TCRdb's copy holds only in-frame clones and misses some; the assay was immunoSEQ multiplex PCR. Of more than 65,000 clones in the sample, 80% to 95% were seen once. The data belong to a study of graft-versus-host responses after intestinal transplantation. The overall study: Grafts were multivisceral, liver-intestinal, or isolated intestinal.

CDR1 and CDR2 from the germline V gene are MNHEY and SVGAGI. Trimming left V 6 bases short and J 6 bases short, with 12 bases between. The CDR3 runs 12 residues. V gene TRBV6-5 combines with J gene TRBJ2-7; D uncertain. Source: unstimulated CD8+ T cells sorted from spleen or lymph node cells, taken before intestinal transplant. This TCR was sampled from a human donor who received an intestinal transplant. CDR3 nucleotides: TGTGCCAGCAGCTACCTAGGAGCCGAGCAGTACTTC. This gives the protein CASSYLGAEQYF.